The 31 T cell receptor beta chains presented below share a single source sample, sequenced in a study of PD-1 blockade in classical Hodgkin lymphoma. Only in-frame clones appear in the TCRdb table, and some are missing; sequencing was by immunoSEQ multiplex PCR. The data contain tens of thousands of clones, roughly 85% of them singletons. Brentuximab vedotin exposure varied, and every patient relapsed after autologous stem cell transplantation. Sequences were derived from peripheral blood mononuclear cells (PBMCs), sampled before the second cycle of nivolumab. These receptors originate from a human donor with classical Hodgkin lymphoma.

J is TRBJ2-1 and V is TRBV11-3; either TRBD1 or TRBD2 may supply D (5 bases each). Germline loops: CDR1 SGHNT, CDR2 YENEEA. The CDR3 sequence is 14 residues long. Deletions cut 4 bases from V and 10 bases from J, with 17 bases between. The CDR3, as DNA: TGTGCCAGCAGCTCAACCGGGGCCTACGGGGAGCAGTTCTTC. The encoded protein is CASSSTGAYGEQFF.

This clone was found a few times. The J gene is TRBJ1-5, the V gene TRBV2, with D perhaps matching TRBD1 (6 bases). V lost 5 bases and J lost 4, with 12 bases in between. The CDR3 spans 14 residues. Germline CDR1 reads SNHLY; CDR2 reads FYNNEI. The CDR3 sequence is CASSRQVANQPQHF. As DNA, the CDR3 is TGTGCCAGCAGTCGACAGGTGGCAAATCAGCCCCAGCATTTT.

This clone was observed once. The chain is built from TRBV2 and TRBJ1-1; the D gene is possibly TRBD1 (6 bases). Germline CDR1 SNHLY, CDR2 FYNNEI. There are 12 residues in the CDR3. V shed 6 bases and J shed 4 bases, with 9 bases lying between them. CDR3 bases: TGTGCCAGCAGGGCCAGGGGCACTGAAGCTTTCTTT. Translation gives CASRARGTEAFF.

This clone came up a few times. V and J are TRBV5-8 and TRBJ2-3; TRBD1 agrees at 7 bases. The CDR3 runs to 14 residues. Germline CDR1 is SGHTS and CDR2 is YDEGEE. J was trimmed by 2 bases and V by 4 bases; bases with no gene match: 4. This CDR3 is CASSPGQATDTQYF. CDR3 DNA sequence: TGTGCCAGCAGCCCCGGACAGGCCACAGATACGCAGTATTTT.

CDR3 coding DNA: TGTGCCAGTAGCTCGACAGGGGGCGCGAACACCGGGGAGCTGTTTTTT. Protein product: CASSSTGGANTGELFF. The V call is TRBV19, the J call TRBJ2-2, with 10 positions matching TRBD1. Germline V gene sequence: CDR1 LNHDA, CDR2 SQIVND (reference sequence). This CDR3 region has 16 residues. The V segment lost 6 bases and the J segment 0 bases; nucleotides outside the gene matches: 4.

The J gene is TRBJ2-1, the V gene TRBV9, with D possibly being TRBD1 (5 bases). This CDR3 is built from 14 residues. Trimming pared 0 bases from V and 9 bases from J, leaving 13 bases between. Germline CDR1 is SGDLS and CDR2 is YYNGEE. CDR3 coding DNA: TGTGCCAGCAGCGTAGGACAGTTTGGGTCTGAGCAGTTCTTC. This encodes CASSVGQFGSEQFF.

For the CDR3, the DNA is TGTGCCAGCAGTTTAATCGGGGGGTCTGGCTACACCTTC. It specifies CASSLIGGSGYTF. J is TRBJ1-2 and V is TRBV28, with D perhaps matching TRBD1 (5 bases). Germline V gene data show CDR1 as MDHEN and CDR2 as SYDVKM. This CDR3 has 13 residues. Between the trimmed V and J ends, which lost 2 bases and 7 bases, there was a span of 11 bases.

V is TRBV27 and J is TRBJ1-1, with 7 bases fitting TRBD1. The CDR3 is made up of 14 amino acids. Per germline, CDR1 MNHEY and CDR2 SMNVEV (reference sequence). The ends lost 6 bases at V and 5 bases at J; junction bases unmatched: 9. DNA of the CDR3: TGTGCCAGCAGACCAGGGGGGGTGAGGACTGAAGCTTTCTTT. Encoded protein: CASRPGGVRTEAFF.

The CDR3 sequence is CASSPLAVGWDTQYF. The CDR3 region has the DNA TGCGCCAGCAGCCCTCTCGCGGTGGGGTGGGATACGCAGTATTTT. V is TRBV4-3 and J is TRBJ2-3; no clear D. The CDR3 is 15 residues long. Trimming shortened V by 4 bases and J by 6 bases, and 17 bases separated the two germline ends. The germline CDR1 and CDR2 sequences are LGHNA and YSLEER.

The rearrangement links TRBV4-2 to TRBJ1-2; no clear D gene. The CDR3 totals 12 residues. Germline lookup yields CDR1 LGHNA and CDR2 YNFKEQ. Trimming stripped 2 bases from V and 0 bases from J, with 1 base between. The CDR3 DNA reads as TGTGCCAGCAGCCAATCTAACTATGGCTACACCTTC. It codes for CASSQSNYGYTF.

Here the CDR3 DNA reads TGTGCCAGTAGTGGGCAGTATGCAACTAATGAAAAACTGTTTTTT. This sequence encodes CASSGQYATNEKLFF. The rearrangement uses TRBV19 and TRBJ1-4; no clear D gene. With 5 bases removed from V and 0 bases from J, the gap between germline ends came to 10 bases. This CDR3 region has 15 residues. The V gene's germline CDR1 is LNHDA and CDR2 SQIVND (reference sequence). Complete variable domain (other parts from reference TRBV19 and TRBJ1-4): DGGITQSPKYLFRKEGQNVTLSCEQNLNHDAMYWYRQDPGQGLRLIYYSQIVNDFQKGDIAEGYSVSREKKESFPLTVTSAQKNPTAFYLCASSGQYATNEKLFFGSGTQLSVL.

The V and J genes are TRBV6-1 and TRBJ1-4, with TRBD1 identical over 7 bases. The CDR3 spans 14 residues. The junction had 12 bases not matched to a gene; V was cut back by 8 bases and J by 9 bases. Germline CDR1 reads MNHNS; CDR2 reads SASEGT. Here the CDR3 DNA reads TGTGCCAGCCGTCCCGGGACAGCGGTTAAAAAACTGTTTTTT. Residues: CASRPGTAVKKLFF.

This clone was detected a few times. V usage is TRBV11-2 and J usage is TRBJ1-6, with D possibly TRBD1 on 6 matching bases. Trimming cost V 3 bases and J 6 bases, with 12 bases left between them. CDR3 length: 15 residues. CDR1 is SGHAT and CDR2 is FQNNGV in the germline V gene. CDR3: CASSFTGTVNSPLHF. Written as DNA, the CDR3 is TGTGCCAGCAGCTTCACAGGGACTGTTAATTCACCCCTCCACTTT.

This clone was detected only a few times. J is TRBJ2-7 and V is TRBV28; TRBD2 is a possible D gene (6 bases). Germline loops: CDR1 MDHEN, CDR2 SYDVKM. The CDR3 is 14 residues long. Between the trimmed V and J ends, which lost 4 bases and 0 bases, there was a span of 10 bases. The CDR3 region has the DNA TGTGCCAGCAGTTCGGGACTGACCTCCTACGAGCAGTACGTC. Amino acids: CASSSGLTSYEQYV.

The rearrangement uses TRBV7-2 and TRBJ2-1, with 12 nucleotides matching TRBD2. This CDR3 spans 15 amino acids. Per germline, CDR1 SGHTA and CDR2 FQGNSA. Unmatched junction bases numbered 8, after V lost 6 bases and J lost 8 bases. Here the CDR3 reads CASRTLAGGKYEQFF. In DNA form, the CDR3 reads TGTGCCAGCAGAACACTAGCGGGAGGAAAGTATGAGCAGTTCTTC.

The gene calls are TRBV6-6 and TRBJ2-7; 9 bases are a match to TRBD1. V lost 8 bases to trimming and J lost 0 bases; unmatched junction nucleotides: 5. This CDR3 has 14 amino acids. Germline CDR1 MNHNY, CDR2 SVGAGI (reference sequence). CDR3 residues: CASATGGFSYEQYV. The CDR3 DNA sequence: TGTGCCAGCGCTACAGGGGGCTTCTCCTACGAGCAGTACGTC.

The J gene is TRBJ2-5, the V gene TRBV7-2; 7 nucleotides align to TRBD2. From germline, CDR1 is SGHTA and CDR2 FQGNSA. This CDR3 is built from 14 residues. Trimming at V came to 1 base and at J to 1 base, leaving 0 bases not matched to a gene. The CDR3 region is CASSLGTSQETQYF. CDR3 DNA: TGTGCCAGCAGCTTAGGGACTAGCCAAGAGACCCAGTACTTC.

The J gene is TRBJ2-1, the V gene TRBV11-3; 10 bases match TRBD2. V lost 4 bases, J lost 6 bases, and 6 bases stayed unmatched. The CDR3 runs to 15 residues. Germline CDR1 SGHNT, CDR2 YENEEA. The CDR3 sequence is CASSSTSGGANEQFF. The CDR3 DNA reads as TGTGCCAGCAGCTCAACAAGCGGGGGGGCCAATGAGCAGTTCTTC.

The rearrangement uses TRBV5-4 and TRBJ1-3; D is perhaps TRBD1 (5 bases). V was pared by 4 bases and J by 0 bases, with 14 bases between. The CDR3 is 16 residues long. Germline CDR1 and CDR2: SGHNT and YYREEE (reference sequence). The CDR3: CASSTGAGRSGNTIYF. Here the CDR3 DNA reads TGTGCCAGCAGCACCGGGGCAGGACGCTCTGGAAACACCATATATTTT.

The rearrangement joins TRBV5-4 to TRBJ1-1; possibly TRBD1 for D (6 bases). CDR1 and CDR2 from the germline V gene are SGHNT and YYREEE (reference sequence). The CDR3 contains 13 residues. V was trimmed by 4 bases and J by 4 bases, leaving 11 bases between them. CDR3 sequence (DNA): TGTGCCAGCAGCGAAGGGGGGGCCACTGAAGCTTTCTTT. It specifies CASSEGGATEAFF.

The chain links TRBV7-2 to TRBJ1-1; D ambiguous. The CDR3 is 17 amino acids. The V and J ends lost 0 bases and 0 bases respectively, with 14 bases between them. Germline V CDR1 and CDR2: SGHTA, FQGNSA. This CDR3 is CASSLAPLRSMNTEAFF. CDR3 in DNA: TGTGCCAGCAGCTTAGCCCCGCTACGCTCAATGAACACTGAAGCTTTCTTT.

The V gene is TRBV4-3, the J gene TRBJ2-7; D remains ambiguous. Trimming left V 0 bases short and J 1 base short, with 10 bases between. This CDR3 has 15 amino acids. In germline, CDR1 is LGHNA, CDR2 YSLEER. The CDR3 loop is CASSQDAGWSYEQYF. CDR3 nucleotides: TGCGCCAGCAGCCAAGATGCCGGATGGTCCTACGAGCAGTACTTC.

The chain is built from TRBV7-7 and TRBJ2-3; 7 nucleotides agree with TRBD1. Germline values: CDR1 SSHAT, CDR2 FNYEAQ (reference sequence). The CDR3 runs 16 residues. Trimming took 0 bases from V and 5 from J; bases not matched to a gene: 8. The CDR3 coding sequence is TGTGCCAGCAGCTTAGCCGAAAGGGGGCATAAAGATACGCAGTATTTT. This gives the protein CASSLAERGHKDTQYF.

CDR3 loop: CAISGAGDYGYTF. The CDR3 DNA reads as TGTGCCATCAGTGGGGCGGGGGACTATGGCTACACCTTC. This chain connects TRBV10-3 to TRBJ1-2; the D gene is possibly TRBD1 (5 bases). This CDR3 has 13 residues. The germline gives CDR1 ENHRY, CDR2 SYGVKD. The V and J ends lost 4 bases and 3 bases respectively, with 9 bases between them.

In its sample, this clone was seen once. V gene TRBV10-3 combines with J gene TRBJ1-1; no reliable D call. Trimming took off 4 bases at V and 4 bases at J, with 10 bases between the two ends. The CDR3 is made up of 13 amino acids. Per germline, CDR1 ENHRY and CDR2 SYGVKD. CDR3 bases: TGTGCCATCAGTGTTAGGAAGGGCACTGAAGCTTTCTTT. It specifies CAISVRKGTEAFF.

This rearrangement joins TRBV30 to TRBJ1-1, with TRBD1 identical over 8 bases. The junction had 9 bases not matched to a gene; V was cut back by 0 bases and J by 3 bases. CDR1 is GTSNPN and CDR2 is SVGIG in the germline V gene (reference sequence). The length of the CDR3 is 16 residues. DNA for the CDR3: TGTGCCTGGAGTGTACGGACAGGGAGTTTACACACTGAAGCTTTCTTT. Translation: CAWSVRTGSLHTEAFF.

CDR3 loop: CASSQDYALPTYEQYF. CDR3 nucleotide sequence: TGTGCCAGCAGCCAAGATTACGCTTTGCCTACCTACGAGCAGTACTTC. The chain is built from TRBV4-2 and TRBJ2-7; D is ambiguous. This CDR3 spans 16 amino acids. Trimming shortened V by 0 bases and J by 2 bases, and 14 bases separated the two germline ends. Germline V gene data show CDR1 as LGHNA and CDR2 as YNFKEQ.

This clone was seen once. The V and J genes are TRBV7-8 and TRBJ2-7; 8 bases are a match to TRBD1. The V gene's germline CDR1 is SGHVS and CDR2 FQNEAQ. The CDR3 contains 15 residues. V lost 4 bases, J lost 5 bases, and 10 bases stayed unmatched. The CDR3: CASSSGQGLKHEQYF. As DNA, the CDR3 is TGTGCCAGCAGCTCCGGACAGGGACTTAAGCACGAGCAGTACTTC.

The V call is TRBV7-2, the J call TRBJ2-5; tentative D call: TRBD1 (6 bases). V was shortened by 5 bases and J by 4 bases, with 11 bases between the two germline ends. CDR3 length equals 13 residues. Per germline, CDR1 SGHTA and CDR2 FQGNSA. The CDR3 DNA is TGTGCCAGCAGCCCCGGGACACTAGAGACCCAGTACTTC. The encoded protein is CASSPGTLETQYF.

V is TRBV29-1 and J is TRBJ2-7; the D is unclear. From germline, CDR1 is SQVTM and CDR2 ANQGSEA. The CDR3 contains 11 residues. V lost 7 bases and J 0 bases, leaving 7 bases between the germline ends. The CDR3 region has the DNA TGCAGCGCCGTGGACTCCTACGAGCAGTACTTC. This encodes CSAVDSYEQYF.

The V and J genes are TRBV10-3 and TRBJ1-6; 11 nucleotides match TRBD1. This CDR3 is built from 14 residues. V was clipped by 4 bases and J by 9 bases; unmatched bases: 2. Germline V gives CDR1 ENHRY, CDR2 SYGVKD. The CDR3 sequence is CAISGTGGRSPLHF. Written as DNA, the CDR3 is TGTGCCATCAGTGGGACAGGGGGCCGTTCACCCCTCCACTTT.